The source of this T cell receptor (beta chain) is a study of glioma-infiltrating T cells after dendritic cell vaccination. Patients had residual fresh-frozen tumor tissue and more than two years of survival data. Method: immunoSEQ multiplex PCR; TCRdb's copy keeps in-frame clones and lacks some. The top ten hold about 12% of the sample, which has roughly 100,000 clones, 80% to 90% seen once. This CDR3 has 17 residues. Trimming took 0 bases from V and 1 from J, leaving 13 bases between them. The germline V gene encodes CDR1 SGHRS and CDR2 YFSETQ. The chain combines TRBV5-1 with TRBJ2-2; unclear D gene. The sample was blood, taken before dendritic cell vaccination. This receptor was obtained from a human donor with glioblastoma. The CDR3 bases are TGCGCCAGCAGCTTGGCCCATGGAGTAGTGAACACCGGGGAGCTGTTTTTT. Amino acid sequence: CASSLAHGVVNTGELFF.